This is a list of T cell receptor beta chains from one sample in a study of CD4 T cells in relation to SARS-CoV-2 and coronaviruses. Their target antigens are unknown. The assay was immunoSEQ multiplex PCR, and TCRdb's table has in-frame clones only and misses some. This table has roughly 25,000 clones, roughly 80% appearing once. What was sequenced was CD4+ T cells from PBMCs, cultured in vitro. These receptors were taken from a human donor in good health. Each CDR3 is given with its conserved first and last residue. The D gene is left open where the match is weak. Rows may omit the clone size; those that give it use once, few, many or a size class.

clone_size,j_call,v_call,d_call,cdr3_aa,cdr3_nt
-,TRBJ2-5,TRBV9,TRBD2,CASSVSGESQETQYF,TGTGCCAGCAGCGTTAGCGGGGAGAGCCAAGAGACCCAGTACTTC
few,TRBJ2-3,TRBV4-1,TRBD2,CASSQAVLAGASTQYF,TGCGCCAGCAGCCAAGCGGTTCTAGCGGGGGCGTCGACGCAGTATTTT
-,TRBJ2-1,TRBV20-1,TRBD1,CSASAQDRGYNEQFF,TGCAGTGCTAGTGCCCAGGACAGGGGGTACAATGAGCAGTTCTTC
-,TRBJ1-1,TRBV9,-,CASSADGTEAFF,TGTGCCAGCAGCGCCGACGGGACTGAAGCTTTCTTT
-,TRBJ2-7,TRBV28,-,CASSPPATYEQYF,TGTGCCAGCAGTCCCCCCGCTACCTACGAGCAGTACTTC
-,TRBJ2-3,TRBV5-6,-,CASSSGGPLADTQYF,TGTGCCAGCAGCTCCGGAGGCCCGCTGGCAGATACGCAGTATTTT
few,TRBJ2-1,TRBV13,-,CASSLYDGHEQFF,TGTGCCAGCAGCTTATACGACGGACATGAGCAGTTCTTC
-,TRBJ2-2,TRBV24-1,-,CATRDPSGELFF,TGTGCCACCAGGGACCCATCCGGGGAGCTGTTTTTT
-,TRBJ1-1,TRBV6-5,TRBD1,CASRGTGEGTEAFF,TGTGCCAGCAGAGGGACAGGGGAGGGCACTGAAGCTTTCTTT
few,TRBJ1-4,TRBV27,-,CASSLSWDEKLFF,TGTGCCAGCAGTTTATCGTGGGATGAAAAACTGTTTTTT
-,TRBJ2-1,TRBV6-2/TRBV6-3,-,CASSYRRDANEQFF,TGTGCCAGCAGTTACCGGCGGGACGCGAATGAGCAGTTCTTC
once,TRBJ2-2,TRBV10-3,TRBD2,CAISDWSSGYTGELFF,TGTGCCATCAGTGACTGGTCTAGCGGATACACCGGGGAGCTGTTTTTT
-,TRBJ2-1,TRBV11-3,-,CASSSRRGGGEYNEQFF,TGTGCCAGCAGCTCACGTCGGGGCGGCGGGGAGTACAATGAGCAGTTCTTC
-,TRBJ1-5,TRBV29-1,-,CSTKRGLSNQPQHF,TGCAGCACAAAAAGGGGCCTTAGCAATCAGCCCCAGCATTTT